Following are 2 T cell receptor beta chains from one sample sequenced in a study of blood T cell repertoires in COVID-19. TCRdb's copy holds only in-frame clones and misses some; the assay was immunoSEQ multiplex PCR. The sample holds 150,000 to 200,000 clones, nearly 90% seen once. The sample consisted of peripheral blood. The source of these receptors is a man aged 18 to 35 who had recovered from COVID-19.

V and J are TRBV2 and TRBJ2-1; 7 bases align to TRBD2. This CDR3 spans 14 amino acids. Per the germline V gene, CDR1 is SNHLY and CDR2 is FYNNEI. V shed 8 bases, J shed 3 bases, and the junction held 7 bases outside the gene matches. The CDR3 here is CASLGLPNYNEQFF. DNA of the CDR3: TGTGCCAGCCTGGGACTACCTAACTACAATGAGCAGTTCTTC. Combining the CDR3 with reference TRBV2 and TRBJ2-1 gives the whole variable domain EPEVTQTPSHQVTQMGQEVILRCVPISNHLYFYWYRQILGQKVEFLVSFYNNEISEKSEIFDDQFSVERPDGSNFTLKIRSTKLEDSAMYFCASLGLPNYNEQFFGPGTRLTVL.

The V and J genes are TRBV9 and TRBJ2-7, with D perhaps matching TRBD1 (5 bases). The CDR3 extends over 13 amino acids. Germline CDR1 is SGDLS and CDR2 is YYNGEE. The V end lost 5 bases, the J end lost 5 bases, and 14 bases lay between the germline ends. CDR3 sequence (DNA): TGTGCCAGCAGTCAGAAGGGGTCCGACGAGCAGTACTTC. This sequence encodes CASSQKGSDEQYF.